This TCR beta chain was documented in a study of cytomegalovirus exposure and HLA in healthy donors. Overall study findings and caveats: Sequencing likely caused a cluster of highly shared sequence variants. The authors confirmed in vitro that a few CMV-associated chains were specific for CMV antigens. Reportedly, TCR beta sequences accurately predicted HLA-A and HLA-B alleles in most subjects.

Although they were nominally healthy when sampled, donors likely had unrecorded immune exposures. The germline V gene encodes CDR1 MDHEN and CDR2 SYDVKM. This CDR3 is built from 16 residues. Losses at the gene ends were 2 bases for V and 4 bases for J; bases not matched to a gene: 9. Comments on this clone: The target antigen is unknown.

PCR was performed using 60 Vbeta and 13 Jbeta primers. This table comes from immunoSEQ multiplex PCR, and its TCRdb copy is limited to in-frame clones, with some not included. The data hold under 200,000 clones, with about 80% observed a single time. This clonotype was sampled from a man aged 25 to 40 in good health and CMV-seronegative. Sequencing was done on a sample of PBMCs. The rearrangement links TRBV28 to TRBJ2-3; 7 nucleotides align to TRBD2. The CDR3 DNA sequence: TGTGCCAGCAGTTTAGCAGGACTAGAAGAGGCAGATACGCAGTATTTT. Its protein is CASSLAGLEEADTQYF.